This TCR beta chain was profiled in a study of T cells in Graves' hyperthyroidism and ophthalmopathy. Study-wide context: It was at initial diagnosis, before any treatment, that peripheral blood was collected. Findings and caveats of the study: Separating ophthalmopathy from stable hyperthyroidism was achieved by a 13 V-J model.

From 10 ml of fresh peripheral blood, PBMCs were isolated. This CDR3 spans 12 amino acids. The trim removed 6 bases at V and 7 bases at J, leaving 5 bases unmatched. Germline CDR1 reads DFQATT; CDR2 reads SNEGSKA (reference sequence). This clonotype was recorded many times. Antigen: not known. RNA transcripts yielded amplified TCR beta CDR3 regions. An initial round of RT-PCR targeting the TCR CDR3 relied on the HTBI primer set. MiXCR was run by TCRdb on the multiplex PCR reads, yielding one entry per CDR3 protein. This table has under 350,000 distinct CDR3 sequences, 15% to 20% appearing once. The sequence came from a woman between 45 and 60 years old with Graves' hyperthyroidism. The gene calls are TRBV20-1 and TRBJ2-2; 7 bases line up with TRBD1. Source material: blood. The CDR3 protein is CSALRDSGELFF. CDR3 sequence (DNA): TGCAGTGCGCTACGGGACAGCGGGGAGCTGTTTTTT.